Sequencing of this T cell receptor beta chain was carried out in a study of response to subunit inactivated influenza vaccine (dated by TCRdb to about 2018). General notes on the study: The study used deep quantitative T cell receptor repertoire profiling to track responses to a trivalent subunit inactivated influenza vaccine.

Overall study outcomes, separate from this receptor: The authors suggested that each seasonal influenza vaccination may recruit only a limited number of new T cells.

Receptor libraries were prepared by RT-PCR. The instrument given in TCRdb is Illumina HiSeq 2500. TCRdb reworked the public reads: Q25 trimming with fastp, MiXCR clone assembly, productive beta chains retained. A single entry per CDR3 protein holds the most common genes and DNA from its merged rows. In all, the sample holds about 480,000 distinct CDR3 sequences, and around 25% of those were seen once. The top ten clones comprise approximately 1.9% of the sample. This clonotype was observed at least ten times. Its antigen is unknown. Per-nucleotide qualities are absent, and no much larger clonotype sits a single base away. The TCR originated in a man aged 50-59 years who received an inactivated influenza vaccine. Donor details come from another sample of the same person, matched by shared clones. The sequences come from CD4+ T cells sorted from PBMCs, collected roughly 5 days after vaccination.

CDR3 loop: CSAYSTGYGYTF. The DNA sequence is given as TGCAGTGCTTACTCGACAGGCTATGGCTACACCTTC. The rearrangement combines TRBV20-1 with TRBJ1-2; matching of 6 bases hints at TRBD1 as the D gene. Taken from the germline V gene (reference sequence), the CDR1 and CDR2 loops are DFQATT and SNEGSKA. The V and J ends are trimmed by 5 bases and 4 bases, leaving 11 bases between them. Measured from the cysteine to the phenylalanine, the CDR3 is 12 residues long. Only the CDR3 DNA is retained, 36 bases long and in frame from the first base.